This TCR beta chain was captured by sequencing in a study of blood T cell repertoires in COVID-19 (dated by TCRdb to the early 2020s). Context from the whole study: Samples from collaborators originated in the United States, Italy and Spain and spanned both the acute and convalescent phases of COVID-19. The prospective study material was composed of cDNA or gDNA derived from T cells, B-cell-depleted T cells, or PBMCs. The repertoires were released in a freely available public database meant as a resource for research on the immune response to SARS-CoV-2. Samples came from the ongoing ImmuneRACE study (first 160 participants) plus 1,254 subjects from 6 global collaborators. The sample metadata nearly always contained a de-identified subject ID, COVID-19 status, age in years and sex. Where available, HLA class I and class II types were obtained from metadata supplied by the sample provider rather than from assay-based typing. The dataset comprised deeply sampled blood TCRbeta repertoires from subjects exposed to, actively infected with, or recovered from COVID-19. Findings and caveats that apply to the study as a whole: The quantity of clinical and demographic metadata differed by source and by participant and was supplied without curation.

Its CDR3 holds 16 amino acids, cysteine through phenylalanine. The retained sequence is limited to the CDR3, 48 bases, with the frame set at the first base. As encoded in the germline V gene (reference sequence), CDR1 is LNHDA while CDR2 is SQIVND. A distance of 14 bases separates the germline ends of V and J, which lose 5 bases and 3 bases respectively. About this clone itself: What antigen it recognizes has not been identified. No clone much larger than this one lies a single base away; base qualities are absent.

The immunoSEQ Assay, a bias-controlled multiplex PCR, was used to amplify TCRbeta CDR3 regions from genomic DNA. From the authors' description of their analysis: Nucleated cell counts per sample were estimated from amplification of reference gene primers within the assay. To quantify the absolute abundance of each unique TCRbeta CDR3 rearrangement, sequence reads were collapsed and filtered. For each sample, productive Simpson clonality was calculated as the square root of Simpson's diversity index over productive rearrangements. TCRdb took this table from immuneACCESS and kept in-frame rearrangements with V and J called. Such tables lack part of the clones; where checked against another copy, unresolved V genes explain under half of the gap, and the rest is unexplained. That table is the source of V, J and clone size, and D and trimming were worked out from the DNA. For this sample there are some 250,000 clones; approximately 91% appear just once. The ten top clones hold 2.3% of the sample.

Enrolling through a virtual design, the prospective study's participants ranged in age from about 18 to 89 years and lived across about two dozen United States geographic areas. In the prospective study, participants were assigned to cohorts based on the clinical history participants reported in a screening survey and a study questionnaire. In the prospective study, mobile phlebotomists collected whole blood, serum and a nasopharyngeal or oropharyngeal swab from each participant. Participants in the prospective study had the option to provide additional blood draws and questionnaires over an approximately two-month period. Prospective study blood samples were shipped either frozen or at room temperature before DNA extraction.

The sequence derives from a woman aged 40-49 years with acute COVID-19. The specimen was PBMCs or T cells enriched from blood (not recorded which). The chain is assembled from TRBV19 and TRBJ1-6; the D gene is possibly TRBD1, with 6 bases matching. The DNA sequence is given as TGTGCCAGTAGTTGGGGAGCGACAGGCTATAATTCACCCCTCCACTTT. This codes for CASSWGATGYNSPLHF.